This T cell receptor (beta chain) was identified during a study of cytomegalovirus exposure and HLA in healthy donors. Background on the study: Earlier sequencing of around 190 million T cells yielded roughly 100 million unique TCR beta sequences. Points from the study as a whole: Reported results showed that the classifier diagnosed cytomegalovirus status with high specificity and sensitivity.

This clone came up a few times. Antigen unknown. V lost 2 bases, J lost 8 bases, and 10 bases stayed unmatched. The length of the CDR3 is 15 residues. Germline V CDR1 and CDR2: SGHNT, YYREEE (reference sequence). The PCR ran on 60 Vbeta and 13 Jbeta primers. Measured with immunoSEQ multiplex PCR; TCRdb has only the in-frame clones, and not every one. The table has fewer than 150,000 clones, roughly four fifths seen once; the top ten hold around 4.3%. Donors showed nominal health when sampled, although they likely had unrecorded immune exposures. This sequence originates from a man aged 35 to 55 in good health and CMV-seropositive. The source material was PBMCs. The V call is TRBV5-4, the J call TRBJ2-1, with 7 bases matching TRBD2. CDR3 loop: CASSFSSGLDDEQFF. CDR3 DNA sequence: TGTGCCAGCAGCTTTTCTAGCGGCCTCGACGATGAGCAGTTCTTC.